These 20 T cell receptor beta chains were sequenced from one sample in a study of a mutant IDH1 vaccine in newly diagnosed glioma. Time point defined: week 47, end of study. Each dose of the vaccine consisted of 300 ug of mutant IDH1 20-mer peptide, with topical imiquimod. These receptors have no known antigen. Using immunoSEQ multiplex PCR, the repertoire was profiled, and TCRdb retains in-frame clones only, with some absent. The sample yields tens of thousands of clones, approximately 80% seen once. The sample in question was PBMCs, obtained from a glioma patient whose treatment included an IDH1 peptide vaccine. All receptors come from a man in his forties with glioma.

V gene TRBV10-1 combines with J gene TRBJ2-1; D may be TRBD1 or TRBD2 (6 bases each). Germline V gives CDR1 WNHNN, CDR2 SYGVQD (reference sequence). The length of the CDR3 is 15 residues. Trimming stripped 6 bases from V and 6 bases from J, with 18 bases between. CDR3 protein: CASRWWGAQSNEQFF. The CDR3 DNA reads as TGCGCCAGCAGGTGGTGGGGGGCGCAGAGCAATGAGCAGTTCTTC.

This clone was observed a handful of times. The chain carries TRBV7-8 and TRBJ2-7, with 9 bases fitting TRBD1. Germline V gene sequence: CDR1 SGHVS, CDR2 FQNEAQ. This CDR3 is 15 amino acids long. Trimming cost V 3 bases and J 7 bases; bases outside gene matches: 10. CDR3 amino acids: CASSLGQGGGREQYF. CDR3 nucleotides: TGTGCCAGCAGCTTGGGACAGGGTGGGGGTCGGGAGCAGTACTTC.

The chain couples TRBV7-3 to TRBJ2-1; 9 bases are shared with TRBD2. The V gene end was trimmed by 4 bases and the J gene end by 0 bases; junction bases not matched to a gene: 4. The CDR3 loop spans 16 amino acids. Germline loops: CDR1 SGHTA, CDR2 FQGTGA. CDR3 sequence (DNA): TGTGCCAGCAGCTCAAGTAGCGGGAGCTCCTACAATGAGCAGTTCTTC. It specifies CASSSSSGSSYNEQFF.

A remark on this clone: The sample carries other DNA sequences with the same CDR3. This chain links TRBV5-4 with TRBJ2-2; D perhaps matches TRBD2 (6 bases). Germline V gene data show CDR1 as SGHNT and CDR2 as YYREEE (reference sequence). V lost 3 bases and J lost 4, with 13 bases in between. The CDR3 totals 15 residues. CDR3 sequence (DNA): TGTGCCAGCAGCTCGTCGGTGGGAGGCACCGGGGAGCTGTTTTTT. Its translation is CASSSSVGGTGELFF.

The rearrangement joins TRBV23-1 to TRBJ2-7, with TRBD1 matching 8 bases. TRBV23-1 falls under the ORF class, with uncertain function. V lost 3 bases and J lost 0; bases outside the gene matches: 4. The CDR3 sequence is 15 residues long. The CDR3 spells CASSQLTGASYEQYF. The CDR3 region has the DNA TGCGCCAGCAGTCAGCTGACAGGGGCCTCCTACGAGCAGTACTTC.

This rearrangement joins TRBV28 to TRBJ1-1, with 8 bases that match TRBD1. The germline gives CDR1 MDHEN, CDR2 SYDVKM. This CDR3 comprises 15 residues. V dropped 5 bases and J dropped 4; count of bases not matched to a gene: 9. The CDR3 nucleotides read TGTGCCAGCAGTCCAGAAGGACAGGGCGTCACTGAAGCTTTCTTT. It codes for CASSPEGQGVTEAFF. The full variable domain, its missing parts supplied by reference TRBV28 and TRBJ1-1, is DVKVTQSSRYLVKRTGEKVFLECVQDMDHENMFWYRQDPGLGLRLIYFSYDVKMKEKGDIPEGYSVSREKKERFSLILESASTNQTSMYLCASSPEGQGVTEAFFGQGTRLTVV.

The rearrangement links TRBV9 to TRBJ1-6; D is perhaps TRBD1 (5 bases). CDR1 and CDR2 from the germline V gene are SGDLS and YYNGEE. This CDR3 comprises 15 residues. Trimming shortened V by 0 bases and J by 7 bases, and 11 bases separated the two germline ends. CDR3 in amino acids: CASSVDWGNNSPLHF. DNA for the CDR3: TGTGCCAGCAGCGTAGATTGGGGGAACAATTCACCCCTCCACTTT. The variable domain in full, completed from reference TRBV9 and TRBJ1-6, reads DSGVTQTPKHLITATGQRVTLRCSPRSGDLSVYWYQQSLDQGLQFLIQYYNGEERAKGNILERFSAQQFPDLHSELNLSSLELGDSALYFCASSVDWGNNSPLHFGNGTRLTVT.

The rearrangement uses TRBV28 and TRBJ2-7; D gene unclear. The germline V gene encodes CDR1 MDHEN and CDR2 SYDVKM. Between the trimmed V and J ends, which lost 6 bases and 4 bases, there was a span of 28 bases. The CDR3 extends over 18 amino acids. CDR3 bases: TGTGCCAGCAGCCCCGCGCTTCGTCCCCAAAATGGATTATACGAGCAGTACTTC. This sequence encodes CASSPALRPQNGLYEQYF.

CDR3 sequence: CASSLGGGMNTEAFF. The CDR3 DNA is TGCGCCAGCAGCCTAGGGGGCGGAATGAACACTGAAGCTTTCTTT. This chain uses TRBV4-3 with TRBJ1-1; TRBD1 matches 7 bases. After removal of 4 bases from V and 0 bases from J, the junction contained 5 bases not matched to a gene. Germline CDR1 reads LGHNA; CDR2 reads YSLEER. The CDR3 extends over 15 amino acids.

Within the sample, this clone is medium-sized. V and J are TRBV10-2 and TRBJ1-1, with a possible D match to TRBD1 (6 bases). Germline V lookup: CDR1 WSHSY, CDR2 SAAADI. Trimming cost V 6 bases and J 5 bases, with 13 bases left between them. The CDR3 is 13 amino acids. The CDR3 bases are TGCGCCAGCAGCAAGCAGGGGAGGACTGAAGCTTTCTTT. Translated, it gives CASSKQGRTEAFF.

The V gene is TRBV7-9, the J gene TRBJ2-3, with D possibly matching TRBD1 (6 bases). The CDR3 has 14 residues. V lost 1 base, J lost 4 bases, and 9 bases lay in between. CDR1 and CDR2 from the germline V gene are SEHNR and FQNEAQ (reference sequence). The CDR3 DNA is TGTGCCAGCAGCTTAGACAGGGCGGCAGATACGCAGTATTTT. Translation gives CASSLDRAADTQYF.

The rearrangement joins TRBV5-4 to TRBJ1-1; D uncertain. CDR3 size: 16 residues. The V gene's germline CDR1 is SGHNT and CDR2 YYREEE (reference sequence). V was clipped by 0 bases and J by 2 bases, with 14 bases between them. This CDR3 is CASSLEGDGFNTEAFF. Written as DNA, the CDR3 is TGTGCCAGCAGCTTGGAGGGCGACGGGTTTAACACTGAAGCTTTCTTT.

This clone occurred a few times. The genes are TRBV28 and TRBJ1-5, with no clear D. V was pared by 11 bases and J by 2 bases, with 13 bases between. This CDR3 is built from 13 residues. Germline loops: CDR1 MDHEN, CDR2 SYDVKM. In DNA, the CDR3 is TGTGCCGTCGATTTAGTAGGCAATCAGCCCCAGCATTTT. It codes for CAVDLVGNQPQHF.

This clone has just one count. The chain combines TRBV19 with TRBJ2-2; possible D gene TRBD2, 6 bases. Germline CDR1 LNHDA, CDR2 SQIVND (reference sequence). Deletions cut 4 bases from V and 2 bases from J, with 20 bases between. The CDR3 has 18 amino acids. DNA for the CDR3: TGTGCCAGTAGTAGGATACGGGAGTACGCGGGTAACACCGGGGAGCTGTTTTTT. Translated, it gives CASSRIREYAGNTGELFF.

This chain connects TRBV5-4 to TRBJ2-5, with TRBD1 as a possible D gene (6 bases). Germline V gene data show CDR1 as SGHNT and CDR2 as YYREEE (reference sequence). The CDR3 extends over 14 amino acids. Trimming pared 0 bases from V and 5 bases from J, leaving 11 bases between. The CDR3 bases are TGTGCCAGCAGCTTGGCGGACAGACGCGAGACCCAGTACTTC. Protein sequence: CASSLADRRETQYF.

V is TRBV30 and J is TRBJ1-6, with D possibly being TRBD1 (6 bases). CDR1 GTSNPN and CDR2 SVGIG come from the germline V gene (reference sequence). Trimming removed 4 bases at V and 8 bases at J, with 15 bases between. CDR3 length equals 14 residues. CDR3: CAWTTGTLYSPLHF. The CDR3 nucleotides are TGTGCCTGGACTACAGGGACCTTGTATTCACCCCTCCACTTT.

The V and J genes are TRBV6-5 and TRBJ2-3; 7 bases align to TRBD2. This CDR3 contains 15 residues. From germline, CDR1 is MNHEY and CDR2 SVGAGI. With 2 bases clipped from V and 4 bases from J, the junction kept 6 bases outside the gene matches. The CDR3 spells CASSYQGTSADTQYF. CDR3 bases: TGTGCCAGCAGTTACCAAGGAACTAGCGCAGATACGCAGTATTTT.

The chain couples TRBV10-3 to TRBJ1-5, with D unresolved. V dropped 5 bases and J dropped 2 bases, with 22 bases sitting between them. Germline CDR1 is ENHRY and CDR2 is SYGVKD. The CDR3 runs 18 residues. The CDR3 DNA follows: TGTGCCATCAGTCCTTGGTCCCCCTCGAGGACGGGCAATCAGCCCCAGCATTTT. As protein: CAISPWSPSRTGNQPQHF.

This clone occurred a few times. The chain links TRBV7-2 to TRBJ2-2; D possibly corresponds to TRBD2 (6 bases). The V end lost 5 bases, the J end lost 1 base, and 14 bases lay between the germline ends. CDR1 is SGHTA, CDR2 FQGNSA, per germline. The CDR3 is 16 residues long. The CDR3 DNA follows: TGTGCCAGCAGCACTCGGGGGTCGGTGAACACCGGGGAGCTGTTTTTT. Its protein product is CASSTRGSVNTGELFF.

This chain uses TRBV6-1 with TRBJ1-5, with a weak D call TRBD1 (6 bases). CDR1 and CDR2 from the germline V gene are MNHNS and SASEGT. V was clipped by 7 bases and J by 6 bases, with 13 bases between them. The CDR3 totals 13 residues. CDR3 DNA sequence: TGTGCCAGCAACAGGGTTCGGATTCAGCCCCAGCATTTT. Translation: CASNRVRIQPQHF.